A single sample is the source of the 20 T cell receptor beta chains below, sequenced in a study of cytomegalovirus exposure and HLA in healthy donors. The PCR contained 60 Vbeta and 13 Jbeta primers. TCRdb keeps only in-frame clones here, not all; method: immunoSEQ multiplex PCR. Its table records about 76,000 clones. The source material was PBMCs. The source is a woman aged 40 to 50 in good health and CMV-seropositive.

V usage is TRBV7-3 and J usage is TRBJ1-1; D gene unclear. Germline values: CDR1 SGHTA, CDR2 FQGTGA. V was shortened by 0 bases and J by 7 bases, with 9 bases between the two germline ends. The length of the CDR3 is 13 residues. The CDR3 loop reads CASSLTWADEAFF. In DNA form, the CDR3 reads TGTGCCAGCAGCTTAACATGGGCAGATGAAGCTTTCTTT. Full variable domain (remainder filled in from reference TRBV7-3 and TRBJ1-1): GAGVSQTPSNKVTEKGKYVELRCDPISGHTALYWYRQSLGQGPEFLIYFQGTGAADDSGLPNDRFFAVRPEGSVSTLKIQRTERGDSAVYLCASSLTWADEAFFGQGTRLTVV.

The J gene is TRBJ2-7, the V gene TRBV7-2; 8 bases are a match to TRBD1. Germline V gene sequence: CDR1 SGHTA, CDR2 FQGNSA. The V and J ends lost 4 bases and 10 bases, in that order; junction bases with no gene match: 12. The length of the CDR3 is 14 residues. CDR3 amino acids: CASSYRQGSEVQYF. The CDR3 DNA reads as TGTGCCAGCAGCTACCGACAGGGGTCGGAAGTACAGTACTTC. The full variable domain, in which reference TRBV7-2 and TRBJ2-7 provide the parts outside the CDR3, is GAGVSQSPSNKVTEKGKDVELRCDPISGHTALYWYRQSLGQGLEFLIYFQGNSAPDKSGLPSDRFSAERTGGSVSTLTIQRTQQEDSAVYLCASSYRQGSEVQYFGPGTRLTVT.

The chain is built from TRBV6-6 and TRBJ1-3; a possible D gene is TRBD1 (6 bases). Germline V CDR1 and CDR2: MNHNY, SVGAGI (reference sequence). V was clipped by 4 bases and J by 0 bases, with 10 bases between them. CDR3 length equals 15 residues. In DNA form, the CDR3 reads TGTGCCAGCAGTTTAGACAGGCTCTCTGGAAACACCATATATTTT. Its protein product is CASSLDRLSGNTIYF.

The chain combines TRBV14 with TRBJ2-1; 13 bases align to TRBD2. The CDR3 covers 16 residues. Germline CDR1 and CDR2: SGHDN and FVKESK. V was pared by 1 base and J by 4 bases, with 1 base of the junction left unmatched. CDR3: CASSQVGLAGYNEQFF. CDR3 DNA sequence: TGTGCCAGCAGCCAAGTGGGACTAGCGGGGTACAATGAGCAGTTCTTC.

This rearrangement joins TRBV10-3 to TRBJ2-6; 9 bases agree with TRBD1. Germline trimming cut 4 bases from V and 0 bases from J; bases unmatched to any gene: 7. Germline assignment: CDR1 ENHRY and CDR2 SYGVKD. This CDR3 is 18 amino acids long. The CDR3 sequence: CAISAVGTGRSGANVLTF. The CDR3 DNA sequence: TGTGCCATCAGTGCAGTCGGGACAGGGCGCTCTGGGGCCAACGTCCTGACTTTC.

The rearrangement joins TRBV5-4 to TRBJ1-4; 8 nucleotides align to TRBD1. The CDR3 consists of 14 residues. V shed 5 bases, J shed 8 bases, and the junction held 8 bases outside the gene matches. In germline, CDR1 is SGHNT, CDR2 YYREEE (reference sequence). CDR3 in amino acids: CASSLDRGKEKLFF. The CDR3 nucleotides are TGTGCCAGCAGTCTTGACAGGGGAAAAGAAAAACTGTTTTTT.

V is TRBV10-2 and J is TRBJ1-1; TRBD1 matches at 7 bases. The CDR3 has 15 amino acids. J gave up 0 bases and V 10 bases, and 11 bases lay outside the gene matches. Germline values: CDR1 WSHSY, CDR2 SAAADI. The CDR3 reads CATLGTDFMNTEAFF. In DNA, the CDR3 is TGCGCCACTTTGGGGACAGACTTCATGAACACTGAAGCTTTCTTT.

This chain links TRBV10-3 with TRBJ2-3; perhaps TRBD2 as D (5 bases). The V end lost 7 bases, the J end lost 2 bases, and 10 bases lay between the germline ends. The CDR3 has 13 amino acids. Germline V gene sequence: CDR1 ENHRY, CDR2 SYGVKD. The CDR3 loop reads CAINPGNTDTQYF. The CDR3 coding sequence is TGTGCCATCAATCCGGGGAACACAGATACGCAGTATTTT.

The V gene is TRBV9, the J gene TRBJ2-1; 8 bases line up with TRBD2. The CDR3 covers 15 residues. CDR1 is SGDLS and CDR2 is YYNGEE in the germline V gene. V gave up 0 bases and J gave up 10 bases; unmatched junction bases: 9. CDR3 coding DNA: TGTGCCAGCAGCGTAGCAGGACTAGCTCACTCCGAGCAGTTCTTC. This gives the protein CASSVAGLAHSEQFF. Filled out from reference TRBV9 and TRBJ2-1, the complete variable domain reads DSGVTQTPKHLITATGQRVTLRCSPRSGDLSVYWYQQSLDQGLQFLIQYYNGEERAKGNILERFSAQQFPDLHSELNLSSLELGDSALYFCASSVAGLAHSEQFFGPGTRLTVL.

The V gene is TRBV6-4, the J gene TRBJ1-1; D gene ambiguous. This CDR3 is 13 amino acids long. The V gene lost 3 bases and the J gene lost 0 bases, with 5 bases spanning the gap. The germline CDR1 and CDR2 sequences are MRHNA and SNTAGT. The CDR3 bases are TGTGCCAGCAGTGATCAGGTGAACACTGAAGCTTTCTTT. Amino acid sequence: CASSDQVNTEAFF.

The chain combines TRBV5-4 with TRBJ1-1, with D hard to call. With 7 bases removed from V and 4 bases from J, the gap between germline ends came to 17 bases. CDR3 length: 14 residues. Germline lookup yields CDR1 SGHNT and CDR2 YYREEE (reference sequence). CDR3 amino acids: CASPCSRVSTEAFF. For the CDR3, the DNA is TGTGCCAGCCCCTGTTCGAGGGTCTCCACTGAAGCTTTCTTT. Variable domain in full (rest from reference TRBV5-4 and TRBJ1-1): ETGVTQSPTHLIKTRGQQVTLRCSSQSGHNTVSWYQQALGQGPQFIFQYYREEENGRGNFPPRFSGLQFPNYSSELNVNALELDDSALYLCASPCSRVSTEAFFGQGTRLTVV.

The chain carries TRBV7-3 and TRBJ2-3, with 10 bases that match TRBD2. The CDR3 length is 18 residues. CDR1 SGHTA and CDR2 FQGTGA come from the germline V gene. The trim removed 1 base at V and 3 bases at J, leaving 10 bases unmatched. The CDR3 reads CASSLMASGGLITDTQYF. DNA of the CDR3: TGTGCCAGCAGCTTAATGGCTAGCGGGGGATTGATTACAGATACGCAGTATTTT.

CDR3 in DNA: TGTGCCTGGAGTGTACTCCGGGAAGCTTTCTTT. Translation gives CAWSVLREAFF. The rearrangement links TRBV30 to TRBJ1-1; D unclear. Deletions cut 0 bases from V and 8 bases from J, with 7 bases between. CDR1 is GTSNPN and CDR2 is SVGIG in the germline V gene (reference sequence). This CDR3 has 11 amino acids.

This chain uses TRBV25-1 with TRBJ1-2, with D unclear. The germline V gene encodes CDR1 MGHDK and CDR2 SYGVNS. CDR3 size: 12 residues. V shed 4 bases and J shed 6 bases, with 9 bases lying between them. This CDR3 reads CASSAESHGYTF. DNA for the CDR3: TGTGCCAGCAGTGCGGAGAGTCATGGCTACACCTTC.

The CDR3 DNA follows: TGTGCCAGCAGCTTACGGCCTAGCGGGCTGGGCTATGAGCAGTTCTTC. It yields the protein CASSLRPSGLGYEQFF. This chain links TRBV7-3 with TRBJ2-1, with 8 bases matching TRBD2. Unmatched junction bases numbered 11, after V lost 2 bases and J lost 8 bases. The CDR3 consists of 16 residues. The germline V gene encodes CDR1 SGHTA and CDR2 FQGTGA.

This chain links TRBV11-2 with TRBJ1-2; no reliable D call. Looked up from germline, CDR1 is SGHAT and CDR2 is FQNNGV. V shed 0 bases and J shed 3 bases, with 17 bases lying between them. This CDR3 has 17 amino acids. CDR3 amino acids: CASSLEGGILVDYGYTF. The DNA for the CDR3 is TGTGCCAGCAGCTTAGAAGGAGGAATATTAGTCGACTATGGCTACACCTTC.

V is TRBV28 and J is TRBJ2-3, with a tentative D call TRBD2 (6 bases). The V end was cut by 7 bases, the J end by 3 bases, with 14 bases between. The CDR3 runs to 14 residues. The germline V gene encodes CDR1 MDHEN and CDR2 SYDVKM. The CDR3 DNA follows: TGTGCCAGCACCGGGGCTAGCGTAACAGATACGCAGTATTTT. Protein sequence: CASTGASVTDTQYF.

The rearrangement uses TRBV6-5 and TRBJ2-2, with 8 bases matching TRBD2. This CDR3 spans 16 amino acids. J was trimmed by 6 bases and V by 2 bases; bases with no gene match: 8. Germline-derived CDR1 and CDR2 are MNHEY and SVGAGI. As DNA, the CDR3 is TGTGCCAGCAGTTACCTAAGGACTAGCAACGCCGGGGAGCTGTTTTTT. Protein sequence: CASSYLRTSNAGELFF.

V usage is TRBV7-2 and J usage is TRBJ2-3; 9 nucleotides align to TRBD2. V lost 0 bases and J lost 2; bases outside the gene matches: 9. This CDR3 contains 18 residues. The V gene's germline CDR1 is SGHTA and CDR2 FQGNSA. CDR3 loop: CASSLAEVAGGDTDTQYF. The CDR3 DNA is TGTGCCAGCAGCTTAGCGGAAGTGGCGGGAGGGGACACAGATACGCAGTATTTT.

The chain recombines TRBV2 with TRBJ2-1, with a possible D match to TRBD2 (5 bases). Germline V lookup: CDR1 SNHLY, CDR2 FYNNEI. This CDR3 is 17 amino acids long. The V and J ends lost 2 bases and 0 bases respectively, with 14 bases between them. CDR3 sequence reads: CASSESSGGASYNEQFF. The CDR3 DNA sequence: TGTGCCAGCAGTGAATCGAGCGGTGGAGCCTCCTACAATGAGCAGTTCTTC.